This T cell receptor beta chain was captured in a study of spatial heterogeneity in lung cancer. At the level of the study: The donors, 72 patients with untreated early-stage non-small cell lung cancer, provided the samples. Study results and limitations: At tumor resection, ubiquitous expanded TCRs were detected in blood more often than later.

Ten or more counts support this clonotype. Its antigen is not identified. TCRdb used MiXCR to reprocess the 5' RACE reads, holding one entry per CDR3 protein. The sample has tens of thousands of distinct CDR3 sequences, over 5% seen once; the top ten hold approximately 24%. In germline, CDR1 is SNHLY, CDR2 FYNNEI. The CDR3 is 15 amino acids. Trimming at V came to 5 bases and at J to 4 bases, leaving 2 bases not matched to a gene. The time point denotes: blood at routine non-recurrence follow-up after resection. Material for sequencing was whole RNA from tumor, nontumor lung or frozen PBMC, left unsorted.

The chain carries TRBV2 and TRBJ2-1; 13 bases fit TRBD2. The receptor comes from a female donor with early-stage non-small cell lung cancer. The sample consisted of PBMCs, taken at follow-up. In DNA, the CDR3 is TGTGCCAGCAGTCCACTAGCGGGAGGGTACAATGAGCAGTTCTTC. Its protein product is CASSPLAGGYNEQFF.